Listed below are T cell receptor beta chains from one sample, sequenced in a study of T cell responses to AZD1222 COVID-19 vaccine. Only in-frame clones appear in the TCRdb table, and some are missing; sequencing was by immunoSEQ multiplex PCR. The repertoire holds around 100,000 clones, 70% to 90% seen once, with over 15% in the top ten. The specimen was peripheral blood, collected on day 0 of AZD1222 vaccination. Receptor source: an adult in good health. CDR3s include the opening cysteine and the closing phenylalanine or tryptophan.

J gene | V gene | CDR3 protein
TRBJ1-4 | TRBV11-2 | CASSPAGQGQKLFF
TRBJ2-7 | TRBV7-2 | CASSLGRRLAGINEQYF
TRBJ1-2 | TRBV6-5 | CASTSIGGAGGGYTF
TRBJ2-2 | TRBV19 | CASKFPDGTALGELFF
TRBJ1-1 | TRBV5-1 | CASSFTANTEAFF
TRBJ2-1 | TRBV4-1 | CASSQEVALGDNEQFF
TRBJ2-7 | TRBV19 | CASSYGALYEQYF
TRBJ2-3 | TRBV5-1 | CASSLMSSTDTQYF
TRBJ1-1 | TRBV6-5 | CASSGQGKAFF
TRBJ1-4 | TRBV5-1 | CASSLVFGGSNSYLQATNEKLFF
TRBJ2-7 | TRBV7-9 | CASSTLGYRDTHQGGQYF
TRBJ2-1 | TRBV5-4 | CASSLAVSNEQFF
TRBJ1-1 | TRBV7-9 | CASREGQTALNTEAFF
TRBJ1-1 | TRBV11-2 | CASSQSTGNTEAFF
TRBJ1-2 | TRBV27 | CASTTGQGDIYGYTF
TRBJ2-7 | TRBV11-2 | CASSLTEQIYEQYF
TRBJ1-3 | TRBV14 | CASSQVISGNTIYF
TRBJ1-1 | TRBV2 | CASSLGTGVTNTEAFF
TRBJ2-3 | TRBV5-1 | CASSLAADTDTQYF
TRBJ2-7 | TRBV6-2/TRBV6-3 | CASSFGGTEQYF
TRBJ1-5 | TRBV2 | CASSEMRQSNQPQHF
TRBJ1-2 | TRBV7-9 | CASRSQGSGGYTF
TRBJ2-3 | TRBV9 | CASGPTGLKDTQYF
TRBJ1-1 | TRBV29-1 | CSVDIGQGVGPGEAFF
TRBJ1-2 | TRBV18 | CASSPREGARVYGYTF
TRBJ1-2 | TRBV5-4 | CASSLASGNGYTF
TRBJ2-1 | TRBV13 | CASSTGGTLGEQFF
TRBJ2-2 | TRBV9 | CASSSRLAGDTGELFF